A selection of T cell receptor beta chains follows, all from one sample in a study of blood T cell repertoires in COVID-19. TCRdb's table, derived via immunoSEQ multiplex PCR, lists solely in-frame clones and lacks some. The sample holds about 170,000 clones, roughly 81% seen once. Sequencing used peripheral blood. These receptors were collected from a man aged 35-49 years who had recovered from COVID-19. CDR3s include the opening cysteine and the closing phenylalanine or tryptophan. Fields, in order: D gene, clone size, V gene, J gene, CDR3 protein, CDR3 DNA. A D gene is named only where the DNA matches it firmly. Size values are once, few and many counts, or a class for expanded clones, and some rows have none.

>NA|NA|TRBV3-1/TRBV3-2|TRBJ2-2
CASSLGQRVTGELFF
TGTGCCAGCAGCCTTGGACAGAGAGTGACCGGGGAGCTGTTTTTT
>NA|NA|TRBV7-9|TRBJ2-7
CASTSGGPHEQYF
TGTGCCAGCACCTCCGGAGGGCCCCACGAGCAGTACTTC
>NA|NA|TRBV18|TRBJ2-7
CASSPRETYEQYF
TGTGCCAGCTCACCGAGAGAGACCTACGAGCAGTACTTC
>NA|NA|TRBV7-8|TRBJ2-7
CASSPGRAKSSYEQYF
TGTGCCAGCAGCCCCGGCAGGGCGAAAAGCTCCTACGAGCAGTACTTC
>TRBD2|once|TRBV7-7|TRBJ2-5
CASSLGAGAGKGETQYF
TGTGCTAGCAGCTTAGGGGCGGGAGCAGGAAAGGGAGAGACCCAGTACTTC
>TRBD1|NA|TRBV7-2|TRBJ2-3
CASSLTGGWADTQYF
TGTGCCAGCAGCTTAACAGGGGGCTGGGCAGATACGCAGTATTTT
>NA|NA|TRBV7-9|TRBJ2-7
CASSPVWSGEGDEQYF
TGTGCCAGCAGCCCCGTCTGGTCAGGGGAAGGTGACGAGCAGTACTTC
>TRBD2|NA|TRBV7-3|TRBJ2-5
CASSSTSGSSETQYF
TGTGCCAGCAGCTCAACTAGCGGGAGTTCCGAGACCCAGTACTTC
>TRBD1|NA|TRBV9|TRBJ2-2
CASSLRTGSTGELFF
TGTGCCAGCAGCCTACGGACAGGGTCTACCGGGGAGCTGTTTTTT
>NA|NA|TRBV6-4|TRBJ2-7
CASSDSETGPQYF
TGTGCCAGCAGTGACTCGGAGACAGGTCCTCAGTACTTC
>NA|NA|TRBV29-1|TRBJ2-1
CSVLTGYYNEQFF
TGCAGCGTTCTGACTGGTTACTACAATGAGCAGTTCTTC
>TRBD2|NA|TRBV19|TRBJ2-1
CASSPILAGDYNEQFF
TGTGCCAGTAGTCCTATCCTAGCGGGAGACTACAATGAGCAGTTCTTC
>NA|NA|TRBV6-5|TRBJ1-3
CATVERTIYF
TGTGCCACCGTTGAGAGAACCATATATTTT
>NA|NA|TRBV19|TRBJ1-2
CASSYRNGYGYTF
TGTGCCAGTAGCTACAGGAACGGCTATGGCTACACCTTC
>NA|NA|TRBV18|TRBJ2-1
CASSPPRKSSYNEQFF
TGTGCCAGCTCACCACCCCGAAAGAGCTCCTACAATGAGCAGTTCTTC
>NA|few|TRBV27|TRBJ1-5
CASSLEGSAGTINQPQHF
TGTGCCAGCAGTTTAGAAGGTTCAGCAGGTACGATTAATCAGCCCCAGCATTTT
>TRBD1|NA|TRBV6-2/TRBV6-3|TRBJ2-7
CASSYSHGIRDRDEQYF
TGTGCCAGCAGTTACTCGCACGGCATCCGGGACAGGGACGAGCAGTACTTC
>NA|NA|TRBV4-2|TRBJ1-2
CASSQGLGEEINGYTF
TGTGCCAGCAGCCAAGGCCTCGGGGAAGAGATTAATGGCTACACCTTC
>NA|NA|TRBV5-6|TRBJ1-1
CASSLGGRTEAFF
TGTGCCAGCAGCTTGGGAGGTAGGACTGAAGCTTTCTTT
>NA|NA|TRBV7-9|TRBJ1-2
CASSLGSTSNYGYTF
TGTGCCAGCAGCTTAGGCAGTACCTCTAACTATGGCTACACCTTC
>NA|NA|TRBV11-1|TRBJ2-7
CASSLASLGLSYEQYF
TGTGCCAGCAGCTTAGCCTCTCTGGGGCTCTCCTACGAGCAGTACTTC
>TRBD1|NA|TRBV19|TRBJ2-1
CASSIEDRNEQFF
TGTGCCAGTAGTATAGAGGACAGGAATGAGCAGTTCTTC
>NA|once|TRBV7-9|TRBJ1-1
CASSPPLYTEAFF
TGTGCCAGCAGCCCCCCCCTTTACACTGAAGCTTTCTTT
>NA|NA|TRBV19|TRBJ2-3
CASSKGMGYGLDTQYF
TGTGCCAGTAGCAAAGGAATGGGTTACGGACTAGATACGCAGTATTTT
>TRBD1|NA|TRBV2|TRBJ2-7
CASMGTGDYEQYF
TGTGCCAGCATGGGGACAGGGGATTACGAGCAGTACTTC
>NA|NA|TRBV4-2|TRBJ1-2
CASSQELQDERYTF
TGTGCCAGCAGCCAAGAATTACAGGATGAACGGTACACCTTC
>TRBD1|NA|TRBV4-3|TRBJ1-2
CASSQEGGNWDSPTAIGYTF
TGCGCCAGCAGCCAAGAAGGAGGTAATTGGGACAGTCCAACAGCCATTGGCTACACCTTC
>TRBD2|NA|TRBV20-1|TRBJ2-3
CSASAGGRIRGTDTQYF
TGCAGTGCTAGTGCTGGCGGGAGGATCCGGGGCACAGATACGCAGTATTTT
>NA|NA|TRBV30|TRBJ2-2
CAWSFPSGELFF
TGTGCCTGGAGTTTTCCATCCGGGGAGCTGTTTTTT
>TRBD1|NA|TRBV7-8|TRBJ1-5
CATSPGQAFVSNQPQHF
TGTGCCACCTCACCGGGACAGGCCTTCGTCAGCAATCAGCCCCAGCATTTT
>NA|NA|TRBV28|TRBJ2-3
CASSPTQPGDTDTQYF
TGTGCCAGCAGTCCCACGCAGCCGGGGGACACAGATACGCAGTATTTT
>NA|NA|TRBV12-3/TRBV12-4|TRBJ1-1
CASRVSAEAFF
TGTGCCAGCAGAGTTAGCGCTGAAGCTTTCTTT
>NA|NA|TRBV19|TRBJ2-6
CASSIGTGSGANVLTF
TGTGCCAGTAGTATCGGAACAGGCTCTGGGGCCAACGTCCTGACTTTC
>NA|NA|TRBV4-1|TRBJ2-5
CASSLSTGILETQYF
TGCGCCAGCAGCTTGAGCACCGGGATACTAGAGACCCAGTACTTC
>NA|NA|TRBV18|TRBJ2-1
CASSAIDEQFF
TGTGCCAGCTCGGCAATCGATGAGCAGTTCTTC
>TRBD2|NA|TRBV7-2|TRBJ2-7
CASSFDNGLAGGEQYF
TGTGCCAGCAGCTTCGACAACGGACTAGCGGGAGGCGAGCAGTACTTC
>NA|NA|TRBV6-5|TRBJ2-1
CASSYYSSGGDEQFF
TGTGCCAGCAGTTACTATAGCTCGGGCGGGGATGAGCAGTTCTTC
>TRBD1|NA|TRBV6-2/TRBV6-3|TRBJ2-7
CASSSTGVDEQYF
TGTGCCAGCAGTTCGACAGGGGTGGACGAGCAGTACTTC
>TRBD2|NA|TRBV11-1|TRBJ2-3
CASSPRAGSTDTQYF
TGTGCCAGCAGCCCTAGAGCGGGGTCCACAGATACGCAGTATTTT
>NA|NA|TRBV6-5|TRBJ2-1
CASGGGNNEQFF
TGTGCCAGCGGCGGCGGAAACAATGAGCAGTTCTTC
>TRBD1|NA|TRBV19|TRBJ1-2
CASGGTAGNYGYTF
TGTGCCAGCGGTGGGACAGCTGGAAACTATGGCTACACCTTC
>NA|NA|TRBV28|TRBJ1-5
CASTSSRLQPQHF
TGTGCCAGCACCTCGTCCAGGCTTCAGCCCCAGCATTTT
>NA|NA|TRBV19|TRBJ1-6
CASSIGTDRDSPLHF
TGTGCCAGTAGTATAGGGACAGACCGGGATTCACCCCTCCACTTT
>NA|once|TRBV3-1/TRBV3-2|TRBJ2-2
CASSHQGKAGELFF
TGTGCCAGCAGCCATCAGGGCAAGGCGGGGGAGCTGTTTTTT
>NA|NA|TRBV5-6|TRBJ1-3
CASSLPVSGNTIYF
TGTGCCAGCAGCTTGCCGGTCTCGGGAAACACCATATATTTT
>NA|NA|TRBV7-6|TRBJ2-5
CASSHRDYQETQYF
TGTGCCAGCAGCCATAGGGACTACCAAGAGACCCAGTACTTC
>TRBD1|NA|TRBV2|TRBJ2-3
CASSEGQGDTQYF
TGTGCCAGCAGTGAAGGACAGGGCGATACGCAGTATTTT
>NA|NA|TRBV7-2|TRBJ2-5
CASSSGYGETQYF
TGTGCCAGCAGCTCTGGTTACGGGGAGACCCAGTACTTC
>TRBD1|once|TRBV10-3|TRBJ1-5
CAIGQGEVSNQPQHF
TGTGCCATAGGTCAGGGGGAGGTCAGCAATCAGCCCCAGCATTTT
>TRBD2|NA|TRBV6-5|TRBJ2-7
CASTPGGSGGYEQYF
TGTGCCAGCACCCCGGGGGGTAGCGGGGGTTACGAGCAGTACTTC
>TRBD2|NA|TRBV29-1|TRBJ2-1
CSVPYPLAGGSIYNEQFF
TGCAGCGTCCCTTACCCCCTAGCGGGGGGATCCATATACAATGAGCAGTTCTTC
>NA|NA|TRBV15|TRBJ2-1
CATSINSNNEQFF
TGTGCCACCAGCATAAACAGCAACAATGAGCAGTTCTTC
>NA|NA|TRBV19|TRBJ1-1
CASSIDSAVGSGDTEAFF
TGTGCCAGTAGTATAGATTCCGCAGTGGGGTCAGGGGACACTGAAGCTTTCTTT
>NA|NA|TRBV19|TRBJ1-3
CASSPDGGRRNTIYF
TGTGCCAGTAGTCCCGACGGTGGGAGGAGAAACACCATATATTTT
>NA|NA|TRBV3-1/TRBV3-2|TRBJ2-1
CASSQALREELNEQFF
TGTGCCAGCAGCCAAGCGCTGAGGGAAGAGCTGAATGAGCAGTTCTTC
>TRBD2|NA|TRBV11-3|TRBJ2-2
CASSFGLAGGSGELFF
TGTGCCAGCAGCTTCGGGCTAGCGGGGGGGTCCGGGGAGCTGTTTTTT
>TRBD1|NA|TRBV18|TRBJ2-7
CASSPLDRGAYEQYF
TGTGCCAGCTCACCACTTGACAGGGGAGCCTACGAGCAGTACTTC
>NA|NA|TRBV30|TRBJ2-1
CAWTRGLGGEQFF
TGTGCCTGGACTAGGGGGTTGGGTGGTGAGCAGTTCTTC
>NA|NA|TRBV7-2|TRBJ1-1
CASRPHGQLNTEAFF
TGTGCCAGCAGGCCACACGGACAGCTAAACACTGAAGCTTTCTTT